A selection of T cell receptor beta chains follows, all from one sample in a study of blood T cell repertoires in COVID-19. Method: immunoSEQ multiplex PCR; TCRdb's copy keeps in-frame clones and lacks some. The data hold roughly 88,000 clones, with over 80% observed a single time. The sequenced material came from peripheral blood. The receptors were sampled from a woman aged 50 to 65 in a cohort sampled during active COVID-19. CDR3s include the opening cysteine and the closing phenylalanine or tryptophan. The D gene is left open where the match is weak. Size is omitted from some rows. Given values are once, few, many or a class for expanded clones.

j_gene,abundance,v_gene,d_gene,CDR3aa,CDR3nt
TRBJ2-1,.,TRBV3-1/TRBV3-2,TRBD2,CASSPSLIAGGNEQFF,TGTGCCAGCAGTCCAAGTTTGATAGCGGGAGGGAATGAGCAGTTCTTC
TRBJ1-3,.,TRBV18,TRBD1,CASSTGTGAGNTIYF,TGTGCCAGCTCGACCGGGACAGGGGCTGGAAACACCATATATTTT
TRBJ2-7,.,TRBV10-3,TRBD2,CAIGREDSYEQYF,TGTGCCATCGGACGGGAGGACTCCTACGAGCAGTACTTC
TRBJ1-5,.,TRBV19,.,CASSDSFYQPQHF,TGTGCCAGTAGCGACAGTTTCTATCAGCCCCAGCATTTT
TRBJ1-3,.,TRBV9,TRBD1,CASSTGQGATGNTIYF,TGTGCCAGCAGCACGGGACAGGGGGCGACAGGAAACACCATATATTTT
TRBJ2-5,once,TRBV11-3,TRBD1,CASSPSHARPLGQGSETQYF,TGTGCCAGCAGCCCCAGCCACGCTCGGCCCCTGGGACAGGGCTCAGAGACCCAGTACTTC
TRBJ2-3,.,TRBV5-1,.,CASSGDTPSTDTQYF,TGCGCCAGCAGCGGGGACACCCCTAGCACAGATACGCAGTATTTT
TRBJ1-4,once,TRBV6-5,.,CASSYNRQTNEKLFF,TGTGCCAGCAGTTATAACAGACAGACGAATGAAAAACTGTTTTTT
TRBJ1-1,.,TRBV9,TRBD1,CASSLLSGQGPEAFF,TGTGCCAGCAGCCTACTCTCAGGACAGGGACCTGAAGCTTTCTTT
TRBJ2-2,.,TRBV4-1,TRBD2,CASSAGLANTGELFF,TGCGCCAGCAGCGCCGGACTAGCGAACACCGGGGAGCTGTTTTTT
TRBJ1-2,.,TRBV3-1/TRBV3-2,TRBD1,CASSLDRGTGYTF,TGTGCCAGCAGCTTGGACAGGGGAACTGGCTACACCTTC
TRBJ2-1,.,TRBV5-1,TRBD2,CASSPGLAGVNEQFF,TGCGCCAGCAGCCCCGGACTAGCGGGCGTCAATGAGCAGTTCTTC
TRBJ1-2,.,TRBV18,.,CASSGRYGYTF,TGTGCCAGCTCAGGGAGATATGGCTACACCTTC
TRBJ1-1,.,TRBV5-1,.,CASSPPRSPNTEAFF,TGCGCCAGCAGCCCCCCGAGGTCCCCCAACACTGAAGCTTTCTTT
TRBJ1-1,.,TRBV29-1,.,CSSKHPGVGGTEAFF,TGCAGCTCGAAACATCCCGGGGTGGGCGGTACTGAAGCTTTCTTT
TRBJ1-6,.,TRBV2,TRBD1,CASRRQGDRNSPLHF,TGTGCCAGCAGGAGACAGGGGGACCGCAATTCACCCCTCCACTTT
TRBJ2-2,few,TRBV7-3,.,CASSLRVANTGELFF,TGTGCCAGCAGCTTAAGAGTAGCTAACACCGGGGAGCTGTTTTTT
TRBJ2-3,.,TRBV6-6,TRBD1,CASSHRTGVPPTDTQYF,TGTGCCAGCAGTCACCGTACAGGGGTACCTCCCACAGATACGCAGTATTTT
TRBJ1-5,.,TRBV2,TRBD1,CASSRRRQGDQPQHF,TGTGCCAGCAGTCGCCGCCGACAGGGGGATCAGCCCCAGCATTTT
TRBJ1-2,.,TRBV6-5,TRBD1,CASRDRVRANYGYTF,TGTGCCAGCAGAGACAGGGTTCGAGCTAACTATGGCTACACCTTC
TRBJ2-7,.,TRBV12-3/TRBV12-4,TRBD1,CASRLQGAYEQYF,TGTGCCAGCAGGTTACAGGGGGCCTACGAGCAGTACTTC
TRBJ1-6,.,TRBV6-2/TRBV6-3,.,CASSYRDFNSPLHF,TGTGCCAGCAGTTACCGCGACTTTAATTCACCCCTCCACTTT
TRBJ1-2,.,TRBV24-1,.,CATSDPAVGYGYTF,TGTGCCACCAGTGATCCAGCGGTTGGCTATGGCTACACCTTC
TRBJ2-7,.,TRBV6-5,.,CASSAGVTTTYEQYF,TGTGCCAGCAGCGCCGGTGTAACCACTACCTACGAGCAGTACTTC
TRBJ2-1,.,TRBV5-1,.,CASSLAGFSYNEQFF,TGCGCCAGCAGCTTGGCTGGCTTCTCCTACAATGAGCAGTTCTTC
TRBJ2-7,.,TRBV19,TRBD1,CASSWGQFNDEQYF,TGTGCCAGTAGCTGGGGACAGTTTAACGACGAGCAGTACTTC
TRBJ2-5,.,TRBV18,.,CASSPREETQYF,TGTGCCAGCTCACCACGCGAAGAGACCCAGTACTTC
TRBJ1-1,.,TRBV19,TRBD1,CASSIANRGRTEAFF,TGTGCCAGTAGTATAGCAAACAGGGGACGCACTGAAGCTTTCTTT
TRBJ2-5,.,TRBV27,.,CASSLSSGRETQYF,TGTGCCAGCAGTTTGAGTAGCGGCCGAGAGACCCAGTACTTC
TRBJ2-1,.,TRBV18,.,CASSPGGELQFF,TGTGCCAGCTCACCGGGCGGGGAACTGCAGTTCTTC
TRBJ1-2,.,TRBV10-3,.,CAISGPGVGFYGYTF,TGTGCCATCAGTGGGCCAGGGGTGGGTTTCTATGGCTACACCTTC
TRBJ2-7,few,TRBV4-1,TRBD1,CASSLTGAVYEQYF,TGCGCCAGCAGCCTGACAGGGGCCGTCTACGAGCAGTACTTC
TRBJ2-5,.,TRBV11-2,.,CASSPRTATETQYF,TGTGCCAGCAGCCCAAGGACAGCTACAGAGACCCAGTACTTC
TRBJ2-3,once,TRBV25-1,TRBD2,CASSAAGVRTDTQYF,TGTGCCAGCAGCGCCGCGGGGGTACGGACAGATACGCAGTATTTT
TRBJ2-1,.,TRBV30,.,CAWSLRPGRIEQFF,TGTGCCTGGAGTCTAAGGCCAGGGCGGATTGAGCAGTTCTTC
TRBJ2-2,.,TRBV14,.,CASSIGGNTGELFF,TGTGCCAGCTCTATTGGAGGGAACACCGGGGAGCTGTTTTTT
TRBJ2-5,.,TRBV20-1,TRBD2,CSASVASGRRGETQYF,TGCAGTGCTAGTGTAGCTAGCGGGAGGCGCGGGGAGACCCAGTACTTC
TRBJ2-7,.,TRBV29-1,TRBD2,CSVRTSGRYEQYF,TGCAGCGTTAGGACTAGCGGGAGATACGAGCAGTACTTC
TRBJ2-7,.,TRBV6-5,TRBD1,CASRPGTGDYEQYF,TGTGCCAGCAGGCCCGGGACAGGGGACTACGAGCAGTACTTC
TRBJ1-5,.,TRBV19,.,CASSMAGAPNSNQPQHF,TGTGCCAGTAGTATGGCTGGGGCCCCGAATAGCAATCAGCCCCAGCATTTT
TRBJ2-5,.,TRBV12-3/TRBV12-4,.,CASTPRPRGTQYF,TGTGCCAGCACCCCCAGACCCAGGGGGACCCAGTACTTC
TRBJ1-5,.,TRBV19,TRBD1,CASSRTGGPQPQHF,TGTGCCAGTAGTAGGACAGGGGGCCCCCAGCCCCAGCATTTT
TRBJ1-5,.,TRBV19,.,CASRRSRTEGQPQHF,TGTGCCAGTAGACGGTCAAGGACAGAAGGTCAGCCCCAGCATTTT
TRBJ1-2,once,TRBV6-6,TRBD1,CASSARDRDVYGYTF,TGTGCCAGCAGTGCCCGGGACAGAGATGTCTATGGCTACACCTTC
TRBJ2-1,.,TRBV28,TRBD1,CASKTGTAGDNEQFF,TGTGCCAGCAAAACCGGGACAGCCGGAGACAATGAGCAGTTCTTC
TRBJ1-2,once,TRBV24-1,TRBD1,CATSGDRGRFSGGYTF,TGTGCCACCAGTGGGGACAGGGGGCGTTTTAGCGGGGGCTACACCTTC
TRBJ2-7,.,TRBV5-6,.,CASSLWAGKSYEQYF,TGTGCCAGCAGCTTGTGGGCAGGGAAATCCTACGAGCAGTACTTC
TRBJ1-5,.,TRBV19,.,CASTQAGAAGEPQHF,TGTGCCAGTACCCAGGCGGGGGCAGCTGGCGAGCCCCAGCATTTT